This is a list of T cell receptor beta chains from one sample in a study of cytomegalovirus exposure and HLA in healthy donors. Assay used: immunoSEQ multiplex PCR; TCRdb lists only in-frame clones, some missing. Here the sample spans 95,000 to 100,000 clones, under 85% being singletons. The sample taken for sequencing was PBMCs. The receptors originated from a middle-aged man in good health and CMV-seronegative. CDR3s include the opening cysteine and the closing phenylalanine or tryptophan. D genes are given only for firm matches. Not every row has a clone size; where given, it reads once, few, many or a size class.

d_call,clone_size,v_call,j_call,cdr3_nt,cdr3_aa
TRBD2,-,TRBV5-1,TRBJ2-5,TGCGCCAGCAGAGAAGGGACTACCCCACAAGAGACCCAGTACTTC,CASREGTTPQETQYF
-,-,TRBV4-3,TRBJ2-1,TGCGCCAGCAGCCAAGATCCACTCCCTAGCAACAATGAGCAGTTCTTC,CASSQDPLPSNNEQFF
-,few,TRBV7-9,TRBJ1-2,TGTTCCAGCAGCTTACCCAGGGGCACATCTACCTTC,CSSSLPRGTSTF
-,-,TRBV6-1,TRBJ2-7,TGTGCCAGCAGTAAGTCTAAAGAAGCCCCCTACGAGCAGTACTTC,CASSKSKEAPYEQYF
-,few,TRBV30,TRBJ2-7,TGTGCCTGGAGTAGGGACCCGCGGGGCTCCGAGCAGTACTTC,CAWSRDPRGSEQYF
-,-,TRBV7-2,TRBJ1-1,TGTGCCAGCAGCTTACAGTCCTACACTGAAGCTTTCTTT,CASSLQSYTEAFF
TRBD1,-,TRBV6-1,TRBJ2-3,TGTGCCAGCAGTGAGGGACAGGGTTTCCCAGATACGCAGTATTTT,CASSEGQGFPDTQYF
-,-,TRBV7-9,TRBJ1-6,TGTGCCAGCAGTCGATTACAGGGTAGAGAAGGGAATTCACCCCTCCACTTT,CASSRLQGREGNSPLHF
-,-,TRBV6-5,TRBJ2-1,TGTGCCAGCAGTTATAAGACAGGATACAATGAGCAGTTCTTC,CASSYKTGYNEQFF
TRBD1,many,TRBV28,TRBJ1-4,TGTGCCAGCTTGGGACAGCTTAATGAAAAACTGTTTTTT,CASLGQLNEKLFF
-,-,TRBV28,TRBJ2-7,TGTGCCAGCAGTTTTCTTCCCTCCTACGAGCAGTACTTC,CASSFLPSYEQYF
-,-,TRBV29-1,TRBJ2-7,TGCAGCGTTGTAACAGGGGGGGGCTACGAGCAGTACTTC,CSVVTGGGYEQYF
-,few,TRBV5-4,TRBJ2-2,TGTGCCAGCAGCTTGGTACTAGCGAACACCGGGGAGCTGTTTTTT,CASSLVLANTGELFF
TRBD1,once,TRBV6-1,TRBJ1-3,TGTGCCAGCAGCAGACAGGGGGTACCTGGAAACACCATATATTTT,CASSRQGVPGNTIYF
TRBD2,once,TRBV18,TRBJ2-7,TGTGCCAGCTCACCAGGATCTAGCGGCCCCTACGAGCAGTACTTC,CASSPGSSGPYEQYF
-,-,TRBV21-1,TRBJ1-6,TGTGCCAGCAGCAAAGTGTGGGGACTGAATAATTCACCCCTCCACTTT,CASSKVWGLNNSPLHF
-,-,TRBV28,TRBJ1-5,TGTGCCAGCAGTTTAACAGTAGAATTCAATCAGCCCCAGCATTTT,CASSLTVEFNQPQHF
-,-,TRBV6-1,TRBJ1-2,TGTGCCAGCATCGGACAGAGGGTCGGCTACACCTTC,CASIGQRVGYTF
-,-,TRBV18,TRBJ2-1,TGTGCCAGCTCACCCTCGGGCAATGAGCAGTTCTTC,CASSPSGNEQFF
-,-,TRBV12-2,TRBJ1-5,TGTGCAAGCCCCTCCGTCTATAGCAATCAGCCCCAGCATTTT,CASPSVYSNQPQHF
TRBD1,-,TRBV11-2,TRBJ1-2,TGTGCCAGCAGCCAGGGACAGGGCCACTATGGCTACACCTTC,CASSQGQGHYGYTF
TRBD1,-,TRBV30,TRBJ1-1,TGTGCCTGGACGACCGGGACAGGGAACACTGAAGCTTTCTTT,CAWTTGTGNTEAFF
-,-,TRBV10-3,TRBJ2-3,TGTGCCATCAGTGTCGGGGGCACAGATACGCAGTATTTT,CAISVGGTDTQYF
-,few,TRBV10-3,TRBJ1-3,TGTGCCATCAGCCCAGGTGGAAACACCATATATTTT,CAISPGGNTIYF